The rows below give T cell receptor beta chains drawn from one sample of a study of blood T cells in healthy people across ages. One entry per CDR3 protein, called by TCRdb with MiXCR from the 5' RACE reads. The repertoire has over 600,000 distinct CDR3 sequences, around 50% of them found once; the top ten carry around 18%. The sample was blood. These receptors all come from a man aged 80 or over in good health. The CDR3 runs from the conserved cysteine through the conserved F or W. The order of the fields is CDR3 DNA, CDR3 protein, D gene, clone size, J gene, V gene. The D gene is left open where the match is weak. Expanded clones get a size class; other rows say once, few or many, or leave the size out.

TGTGCCAGCAGTTTAGGAGACACGGAGGAGGGTACGCAGTATTTT CASSLGDTEEGTQYF - - TRBJ2-3 TRBV27
TGCAGTGCCCGCCAGACAGGGGTACTCGTCCCTGAGCAGTACTTC CSARQTGVLVPEQYF TRBD1 - TRBJ2-5 TRBV20-1
TGTGCCAGCAGCCGCGGGACAGGGGGTTTTGGAAACACCATATATTTT CASSRGTGGFGNTIYF TRBD1 - TRBJ1-3 TRBV3-1
TGCAGTGCTAGAGATCTTAGGCTGGGGTTCGAGCAGTACTTC CSARDLRLGFEQYF - - TRBJ2-7 TRBV20-1
TGTGCCAGCAGCCTTGGGGGCGTGACTAGCGGGGTTTCAAGAGGGACCCAGTACTTC CASSLGGVTSGVSRGTQYF TRBD2 - TRBJ2-5 TRBV7-2
TGTGCCAGCAGCTTGGTAATCGGGGCTAAAGAGACCCAGTACTTC CASSLVIGAKETQYF - - TRBJ2-5 TRBV7-2
TGTGCCAGCAGTTTAAATCGACGGAGAACTAACTATGGCTACACCTTC CASSLNRRRTNYGYTF - - TRBJ1-2 TRBV28
TGCGCCAGCAGCCGCCAAACAGGGGACGAGCAGTACTTC CASSRQTGDEQYF TRBD1 - TRBJ2-7 TRBV4-3
TGCGCCAGCAGCGTGGGCAGGACAGGGAAAAACACTGAAGCTTTCTTT CASSVGRTGKNTEAFF TRBD1 few TRBJ1-1 TRBV5-1
TGTGCCAGCAGCTTTAGCCAGGGGGGTATCACAGATACGCAGTATTTT CASSFSQGGITDTQYF - - TRBJ2-3 TRBV7-9
TGCGCCAGCAGCCCCTCCGCCGGGGGGACTAGCACAGATACGCAGTATTTT CASSPSAGGTSTDTQYF TRBD2 - TRBJ2-3 TRBV4-1
TGCAGTGCCGTAGGACAGTCAACCTACGAGCAGTACTTC CSAVGQSTYEQYF - few TRBJ2-7 TRBV20-1
TGTGCCAGCAGCCCAAGGACTAGCATCGACACCGGGGAGCTGTTTTTT CASSPRTSIDTGELFF TRBD2 once TRBJ2-2 TRBV11-2
TGTGCCATCAGTGAGCGGGCTCAGCAGTCACCCCTCCACTTT CAISERAQQSPLHF - - TRBJ1-6 TRBV10-3
TGCGCCAGCAGGCGCGGGGCCCTGAACACTGAGGCTTTCTTT CASRRGALNTEAFF - - TRBJ1-1 TRBV5-1
TGTGCCAGCAGACGAGGACAGGGCAATGAGCAGTTCTTC CASRRGQGNEQFF TRBD1 - TRBJ2-1 TRBV6-5
TGTGCCAGCAGCTCCACCGGACAGAACGAGCAGTACTTC CASSSTGQNEQYF - few TRBJ2-7 TRBV7-2
TGCAGCGTTGGTGTCGCGATTTCAAAAGAGACCCAGTACTTC CSVGVAISKETQYF - - TRBJ2-5 TRBV29-1
TGCAGCGTTGATAGCGGGCAGGGGTACAATGAGCAGTACTTC CSVDSGQGYNEQYF - - TRBJ2-5 TRBV29-1
TGCAGTGCTTGCCGGTTGGACAGCACAGATACGCAGTATTTT CSACRLDSTDTQYF - - TRBJ2-3 TRBV20-1
TGTGCCAGCTCAACTAGCGGGATAGGGAGCACAGATACGCAGTATTTT CASSTSGIGSTDTQYF TRBD2 few TRBJ2-3 TRBV18
TGTGCCAGCAGCTTGTCAGGGCTCTCAGATACGCAGTATTTT CASSLSGLSDTQYF - - TRBJ2-3 TRBV7-3
TGTGCCAGCAAGGCAGGGACTGACTATGGCTACACCTTC CASKAGTDYGYTF - - TRBJ1-2 TRBV27
TGTGCCAGCAGCTTGCCAGGAGTTGGAGAAGAGACCCAGTACTTC CASSLPGVGEETQYF - - TRBJ2-5 TRBV5-4
TGCAGTGCTAGTCCCCTGGTTGGCGTACAAGAGACCCAGTACTTC CSASPLVGVQETQYF - many TRBJ2-5 TRBV20-1
TGTGCCAGCAGCCACGGGGCAGGGGGCGTAGGTAGCAATCAGCCCCAGCATTTT CASSHGAGGVGSNQPQHF TRBD1 once TRBJ1-5 TRBV4-2
TGCGCCAGCAGCCAAGCACTAGCGGGAGTCTACAATGAGCAGTTCTTC CASSQALAGVYNEQFF TRBD2 - TRBJ2-1 TRBV4-1
TGTGCCAGCAGCCCGACAGGATCGAACACCGGGGAGCTGTTTTTT CASSPTGSNTGELFF - - TRBJ2-2 TRBV12-3/TRBV12-4
TGTGCCAGCAGTTTAAAGCTTTCCGGGACAGGGGGTGCTTATGGCTACACCTTC CASSLKLSGTGGAYGYTF TRBD1 - TRBJ1-2 TRBV27
TGTGCCACCAGTGATTCTTACAGGGAGGACTACACCTTC CATSDSYREDYTF - many TRBJ1-2 TRBV24-1
TGTGCCAGCAGCGTACCCGGAGGGGAACCGGGACTAGCGAGGGGGTTGGGGAGCACAGATACGCAGTATTTT CASSVPGGEPGLARGLGSTDTQYF TRBD2 - TRBJ2-3 TRBV5-6
TGCAGCGTAGGACAGGGGTCTGAAGCTTTCTTT CSVGQGSEAFF TRBD1 few TRBJ1-1 TRBV29-1
TGCGCCAGCAGTAAGACAGGGGCGGTCGAAAACATTCAGTACTTC CASSKTGAVENIQYF TRBD1 - TRBJ2-4 TRBV10-2
TGTGCCAGCAGTTATTCAGGACTAGCGGGTCGGGCCCAGCAGTTCTTC CASSYSGLAGRAQQFF TRBD2 - TRBJ2-1 TRBV6-2/TRBV6-3
TGTGCCAGCAGCGAGGAATTAGCGGGGGACAAAAACATTCAGTACTTC CASSEELAGDKNIQYF TRBD2 few TRBJ2-4 TRBV9
TGCAGTGCTAGAAAGGGTCCAGCGGGAGTTTCAGAGACCCAGTACTTC CSARKGPAGVSETQYF TRBD2 few TRBJ2-5 TRBV20-1
TGTGCCAGCAGTTCCCAGGGGGGCCGATTCTACGAGCAGTACTTC CASSSQGGRFYEQYF - many TRBJ2-7 TRBV27
TGCAGTGCTAGGGGTCCGGGGGCCGCCCTCCAAGAGACCCAGTACTTC CSARGPGAALQETQYF - - TRBJ2-5 TRBV20-1
TGCGCCAGCAGCCAGATACAGGGACCCATTCAAGAGACCCAGTACTTC CASSQIQGPIQETQYF - - TRBJ2-5 TRBV5-1
TGTGCCAGCAGCCCGGGACCGAGTGATGAAAAACTGTTTTTT CASSPGPSDEKLFF - - TRBJ1-4 TRBV5-6
TGCAGCGTTGAGATTAGCGGCTACGAGCAGTACTTC CSVEISGYEQYF - - TRBJ2-7 TRBV29-1
TGCAGTGCTGACCGGGACGCCTGGGGCTACACCTTC CSADRDAWGYTF - few TRBJ1-2 TRBV20-1
TGTGCCAGCACGCGGGAGTGGAATACGCAGTATTTT CASTREWNTQYF TRBD2 - TRBJ2-3 TRBV9
TGTGCCAGCAGCTCCGGGGTGATAGCGGGTGCGCTCCAAGAGACCCAGTACTTC CASSSGVIAGALQETQYF TRBD2 many TRBJ2-5 TRBV7-2
TGTGCCAGCGGCCAAGCAACAGAAAACTATGGCTACACCTTC CASGQATENYGYTF - - TRBJ1-2 TRBV4-2
TGTGCCAGCAAACAGAACCCCCAGGGGACCCAGTACTTC CASKQNPQGTQYF - - TRBJ2-5 TRBV6-5
TGTGCCAGCAGTCCGTCCCGGGACAGGGTTGCCGGGGAGCTGTTTTTT CASSPSRDRVAGELFF TRBD1 - TRBJ2-2 TRBV12-3/TRBV12-4
TGTGCCAGCAGCTTCCAGGCGGGCTCCTACAATGAGCAGTACTTC CASSFQAGSYNEQYF - - TRBJ2-7 TRBV7-2
TGTGCCAGCAGCTCGCTTAGCGGGACTCCTAGAAATGAGCAGTTATTC CASSSLSGTPRNEQLF TRBD2 - TRBJ2-1 TRBV11-3
TGTGCCAGCAGTGGCCTCGGGGGAAACAATCAGCCCCAGCATTTT CASSGLGGNNQPQHF - once TRBJ1-5 TRBV6-5
TGTGCCATCAGTGATTCCGTCTACGAGCAGTACTTC CAISDSVYEQYF - - TRBJ2-7 TRBV10-3
TGTGCCAGCAGTTTTGCTGGGGGCAGCTCCTACGAGCAGTACTTC CASSFAGGSSYEQYF - few TRBJ2-7 TRBV27
TGCAGCGTTGTTCTCGGGACAGGGGGCTACGAGCAGTACTTC CSVVLGTGGYEQYF TRBD1 - TRBJ2-7 TRBV29-1